This is a list of T cell receptor beta chains from one sample in a study of tumor and adjacent non-tumor tissue in lung cancer. TCRdb re-called the multiplex PCR reads through MiXCR, storing one row per CDR3 protein. The repertoire consists of about 43,000 distinct CDR3 sequences, with approximately 61% occurring once and the leading ten covering about 50%. The sample was distant non-tumor lung tissue. The origin of the receptors is a man between 50 and 59 years old with non-small cell lung cancer. Each CDR3 is given with its conserved first and last residue. D genes are given only for firm matches. A clone size is listed for some rows: how often the clone was seen (once, few, many), or a class if it is expanded.

TRBV5-1	.	TRBJ2-1	.	CASSSSGSSYNEQFF	TGCGCCAGCAGCTCCAGCGGTAGCTCCTACAATGAGCAGTTCTTC
TRBV11-2	.	TRBJ2-7	TRBD1	CASSSRTGAYEQYF	TGTGCCAGCAGCTCCCGGACAGGGGCCTACGAGCAGTACTTC
TRBV6-5	once	TRBJ2-2	.	CASRSVGYMNTGEPFF	TGTGCCAGCAGAAGTGTCGGTTATATGAACACCGGGGAGCCGTTTTTT
TRBV10-2	once	TRBJ2-3	.	CASSGRAPTDAEYF	TGCGCCAGCAGTGGCAGGGCGCCCACAGATGCGGAGTATTTT
TRBV12-1	many	TRBJ2-3	.	CANPFWRGSTDTQYF	TGTGCCAACCCCTTCTGGCGGGGGAGCACAGATACGCAGTATTTT
TRBV4-2	.	TRBJ2-3	.	CASSRTIQVRLTDTQYF	TGTGCCAGCAGCCGGACGATACAGGTGAGACTGACAGATACGCAGTATTTT
TRBV11-2	.	TRBJ2-7	.	CASSLGTWGGSSYEQYF	TGTGCCAGCAGCTTAGGGACATGGGGTGGCAGTTCCTACGAGCAGTACTTC
TRBV28	.	TRBJ2-2	TRBD1	CASAKAGGNSVGEMFF	TGTGCTAGCGCTAAGGCAGGGGGAAATAGCGTCGGGGAGATGTTTTTT
TRBV5-4	.	TRBJ1-4	.	CACSLSPNEKLFF	TGTGCCTGCAGCTTGTCCCCTAACGAAAAACTGTTTTTT
TRBV11-1	.	TRBJ2-7	TRBD1	CVSSQDRCFPYEQYF	TGTGTCAGCAGTCAGGACAGGTGCTTCCCATACGAGCAGTACTTC
TRBV6-5	many	TRBJ2-7	TRBD1	CASSSRDRHSYEQYF	TGTGCCAGCAGTTCCCGGGACAGGCACTCCTACGAGCAGTACTTC
TRBV4-1	.	TRBJ1-6	.	CASSQGPLFPEQNSPLHF	TGCGCCAGTAGCCAAGGTCCCCTGTTTCCGGAACAGAATTCACCCCTCCACTTT
TRBV6-6	.	TRBJ2-7	TRBD1	CASSYGTGGVQYF	TGTGCCAGCAGTTACGGGACAGGGGGTGTGCAGTACTTC
TRBV6-2/TRBV6-3	once	TRBJ2-7	TRBD1	CASSIPGTDYEQSF	TGTGCCAGCAGTATCCCGGGGACAGACTACGAGCAGTCCTTC
TRBV5-1	.	TRBJ1-1	.	CATSLAGGSTEAFF	TGCGCCACCAGCTTGGCCGGGGGGTCCACTGAAGCTTTCTTC
TRBV20-1	.	TRBJ1-2	.	CSATPSALPNYGYAF	TGCAGTGCTACCCCCTCGGCTCTACCTAACTATGGCTACGCCTTC
TRBV28	many	TRBJ2-5	.	CASTQSTGQETQYF	TGTGCCAGCACCCAGTCTACAGGGCAAGAGACCCAGTACTTC
TRBV6-1	medium-sized	TRBJ1-2	.	CASREKRGFLYGYTF	TGTGCCAGCAGAGAGAAAAGGGGATTCCTCTATGGCTACACCTTC
TRBV28	.	TRBJ2-7	.	CATESGPFSYEQYF	TGTGCCACCGAATCGGGGCCATTCTCCTACGAGCAGTACTTC
TRBV30	many	TRBJ2-4	.	CAWSASGAKNIQYF	TGTGCCTGGAGTGCTTCGGGCGCCAAAAACATTCAGTACTTC
TRBV6-5	.	TRBJ2-2	.	CASSFTTSGELSF	TGTGCCAGCAGTTTCACGACGTCGGGGGAGCTGTCATTT
TRBV12-3/TRBV12-4	.	TRBJ1-5	.	CVSSPTSGGADTQHF	TGTGTCAGCAGTCCAACTAGCGGGGGAGCAGATACGCAGCATTTT
TRBV14	.	TRBJ1-1	.	CASSQRPQGRHTEAFF	TGTGCCAGCAGCCAGAGACCACAAGGGCGGCACACTGAAGCTTTCTTT
TRBV7-8	once	TRBJ2-3	TRBD2	CASTTSNVGRGHTQYF	TGTGCCAGCACCACCTCCAATGTTGGGAGGGGCCATACGCAGTATTTT
TRBV4-2	many	TRBJ1-4	.	CASSQGQVEYEKLFF	TGTGCCAGCAGCCAAGGACAGGTGGAGTATGAAAAACTGTTTTTT
TRBV10-3	.	TRBJ2-7	TRBD1	CAVSESTGTSAQYF	TGTGCCGTCAGTGAATCGACAGGGACGTCGGCGCAGTACTTC
TRBV10-2	few	TRBJ2-7	.	CANSETGYEQYF	TGCGCTAACAGTGAAACCGGTTACGAGCAGTACTTC
TRBV29-1	.	TRBJ1-1	.	CSVFRGGTEAFF	TGCAGCGTTTTCAGGGGCGGAACTGAAGCTTTCTTT
TRBV11-1	.	TRBJ2-2	.	CSSSIQSRPGELFF	TGTTCCAGCAGCATTCAGAGTCGGCCCGGGGAGCTGTTTTTT
TRBV5-4	.	TRBJ2-1	TRBD2	CASSSGTTGDEQSF	TGTGCCAGCAGCTCCGGGACTACTGGAGATGAGCAGTCCTTC
TRBV10-3	many	TRBJ1-2	.	CAISGVLAGYTF	TGTGCCATCAGTGGAGTGCTGGCTGGCTACACCTTC
TRBV11-1	.	TRBJ1-1	TRBD1	CARSPGTGDETFF	TGTGCAAGGAGCCCCGGGACAGGGGATGAAACTTTCTTT
TRBV4-2	.	TRBJ2-1	TRBD2	CTSSHEGRADNEQFF	TGTACCAGCAGCCACGAAGGGAGGGCGGACAATGAGCAGTTCTTC
TRBV5-5	many	TRBJ2-7	.	CASSSEAILGEQYF	TGTGCCAGCAGCTCGGAGGCTATCCTGGGGGAGCAGTACTTC
TRBV10-2	.	TRBJ2-7	.	CACSELGSSYEQYF	TGCGCCTGCAGTGAGCTAGGGAGCTCCTACGAGCAATACTTC
TRBV4-2	.	TRBJ2-3	.	CASSQDVSGASAADTQYF	TGTGCCAGCAGCCAAGATGTGTCCGGGGCTAGCGCAGCAGATACGCAGTATTTC
TRBV4-2	few	TRBJ2-2	TRBD2	CVSSQEGLAGANTGELFF	TGTGTCAGCAGCCAAGAGGGACTAGCAGGGGCGAACACCGGGGAACTGTTTTTT
TRBV12-3/TRBV12-4	.	TRBJ2-2	.	CAISLRDTSTGELFF	TGTGCCATCAGTCTCCGGGACACTTCCACTGGGGAGCTGTTTTTT
TRBV11-2	.	TRBJ2-3	TRBD2	CASSFLAGFNTDTQYF	TGTGCCAGTTCTTTTCTAGCGGGATTTAACACAGATACGCAGTATTTT
TRBV29-1	many	TRBJ2-5	TRBD2	CSVAGGGQETQYF	TGCAGCGTGGCCGGGGGGGGTCAAGAGACCCAGTACTTC
TRBV11-2	.	TRBJ2-1	TRBD2	CASSSTSAGEQFF	TGTGCCAGCAGCAGTACTAGCGCCGGTGAGCAGTTCTTC
TRBV6-6	.	TRBJ2-7	TRBD1	CASSPRGTGASYERYF	TGTGCCAGCAGTCCAAGAGGGACAGGGGCATCCTACGAGCGGTACTTC
TRBV11-2	.	TRBJ2-1	TRBD2	CASITSGGGYNEQFF	TGTGCCAGCATCACTAGCGGGGGGGGCTACAATGAGCAGTTCTTC
TRBV6-2/TRBV6-3	.	TRBJ2-1	TRBD1	CASSLGQGGYSEQFF	TGTGCCAGCAGTTTGGGACAGGGAGGGTACAGTGAGCAGTTCTTC
TRBV2	.	TRBJ2-1	.	CASGTGRPSSYNERFF	TGTGCCAGCGGAACGGGCAGACCGAGCTCCTACAATGAGCGGTTCTTC
TRBV20-1	.	TRBJ1-6	TRBD1	CSAIVGQGGNSPIQF	TGCAGTGCTATAGTTGGACAGGGTGGTAATTCACCCATCCAGTTT
TRBV10-3	many	TRBJ1-2	TRBD1	CAISEGQGREGYTF	TGTGCCATCAGTGAGGGACAGGGAAGGGAAGGCTACACCTTC
TRBV6-2/TRBV6-3	.	TRBJ2-1	.	CASSRRDSPYYEQFF	TGTGCCAGCAGCCGCCGGGACTCCCCCTACTATGAGCAGTTTTTC
TRBV13	.	TRBJ2-3	.	CTSSRLLTDTQCF	TGTACCAGTAGCCGCCTCCTCACAGATACGCAGTGTTTT
TRBV28	.	TRBJ2-1	TRBD2	CASGTPGTSGSYEQFF	TGTGCCAGCGGCACCCCCGGGACTAGCGGGAGTTATGAGCAGTTCTTC
TRBV7-9	.	TRBJ2-7	TRBD2	CARSPPGGSLYEQYF	TGTGCCAGGAGCCCGCCGGGAGGCTCCTTATACGAGCAGTACTTC
TRBV5-1	.	TRBJ2-7	.	CASSFVYPTYEGYF	TGCGCCAGCAGCTTCGTCTACCCGACCTACGAGGGGTACTTC
TRBV11-3	.	TRBJ2-3	TRBD2	CPSSRGTSGGLTDTQYF	TGTCCCAGCAGCCGAGGGACTAGCGGGGGACTCACAGATACACAGTATTTT
TRBV11-2	many	TRBJ2-7	TRBD1	CASSLGQGATYEQYF	TGTGCCAGCAGCTTAGGGCAGGGGGCCACCTACGAGCAGTACTTC
TRBV6-5	.	TRBJ2-3	.	CASSSTDTDMQYF	TGTGCCAGTAGTTCGACAGACACAGATATGCAGTATTTT
TRBV30	few	TRBJ1-5	.	CAWNTVPSQPLHF	TGTGCCTGGAATACCGTACCCAGCCAGCCCCTGCATTTT
TRBV4-1	.	TRBJ2-5	.	CVNSQTWAGNQETQYF	TGCGTCAACAGCCAAACTTGGGCGGGAAACCAAGAGACCCAGTACTTC
TRBV6-1	.	TRBJ1-6	.	CTSREGQSNSPLHF	TGTACCAGCAGGGAGGGGCAGTCCAATTCACCCCTCCATTTT
TRBV6-5	.	TRBJ2-7	TRBD1	CASSYSAGTRTGGYEQYF	TGTGCCAGCAGTTACTCTGCTGGTACCAGGACAGGAGGCTACGAGCAGTACTTC
TRBV6-6	.	TRBJ2-5	TRBD1	CVSSTNGQGVQTQYF	TGTGTCAGCAGTACGAATGGACAGGGGGTACAGACCCAGTACTTC